A selection of T cell receptor beta chains follows, all from one sample in a study of OX40 agonist ivuxolimab in advanced cancers. The assay was immunoSEQ multiplex PCR, and TCRdb's table has in-frame clones only and misses some. The table records about 53,000 clones, around nine tenths of them present only once. Sample: CD4+ or CD8+ T cells sorted from blood, taken in a trial of the OX40 agonist ivuxolimab. These receptors originate from an adult with an advanced solid tumor such as melanoma, head and neck, liver or kidney cancer. Both conserved end residues are trimmed from each CDR3.

10 TRBV29-1 SVLQGNTEAF
12 TRBV11-2 ASSFRPYNSPLH
12 TRBV5-6 ASSLWEGRTEAF
13 TRBV2 ASSNTGQGESPLH
13 TRBV19 ASSRQGTANYGYT
14 TRBV28 ASSLRGALVGTEAF
12 TRBV6-5 ASSTTMGYYGYT
14 TRBV27 ASSKRTSGPYNEQF
10 TRBV11-2 ASSLGSYEQY
12 TRBV5-1 ASSSGTSGTEQY
10 TRBV2 ASIELGTEAF
13 TRBV6-1 ASSSFPGAQETQY
13 TRBV18 ASSGLLANNEEQF
12 TRBV7-3 ASSFDGRNYGYT
12 TRBV30 AWSVPGPLGGYT
13 TRBV9 ASSPRTGVGNTIY
12 TRBV5-1 ASSLVGGNTEAF
13 TRBV7-9 ASSLSIRPTDTQY
15 TRBV7-2 ASSYRRDRGTGSEQY
13 TRBV11-2 ASSLDRGGANVLT
12 TRBV7-9 ASSWGGLNTEAF
12 TRBV5-1 ASSPDAGSGGYT
15 TRBV5-4 ASSSRAGGPLTGELF
14 TRBV27 ASSMTGTGVYYGYT
17 TRBV18 ASSPNSGQGIYSNQPQH
13 TRBV28 ASSSPGQFRNTIY
12 TRBV19 ASSLGQHSYEQY
10 TRBV2 ASSIREYEQF
14 TRBV30 AWSAGLAGPGDEQF
11 TRBV13 ASSRGRGPFEF
13 TRBV7-9 ASNLVGGGGETQY
15 TRBV7-9 ASSTISGGIYGETQY
15 TRBV15 ATSRKAGGSHYNEQF
11 TRBV19 ASSRTVQNTIY
12 TRBV30 AWSVRMANLGYT
8 TRBV6-1 ASLHEKLF
12 TRBV9 ASSVEERPETQY
13 TRBV5-4 ASSHRQGGIEKLF
12 TRBV27 ASSSIPRNTEAF
10 TRBV28 ASSGGLETQY
13 TRBV5-4 ASSPGGFSPYEQY
11 TRBV29-1 SAYAPSVTEAF
10 TRBV5-4 ASSWDNTEAF
13 TRBV5-4 ASSVGISSYNEQF
12 TRBV7-9 ASSSRQSTDTQY
13 TRBV5-1 ASSPGTDSNQPQH
12 TRBV5-1 ASSLVGRADTQY
12 TRBV5-1 ASRPGLANNEQF
13 TRBV11-3 ASSSGTGLTDTQY
11 TRBV5-4 ASSPGTGVEAF
12 TRBV25-1 ASSPDEGWYEQY